This T cell receptor beta chain originates from a study of cytomegalovirus exposure and HLA in healthy donors. As to this clone: Its target is not known.

Study-wide points: Cytomegalovirus association was assigned to about 150 TCR beta chains. Within a later analysis, the majority of CMV-associated TCR beta chains appeared HLA-restricted. Several top significant clusters appeared, in a later analysis, to be linked to common viral pathogens.

The study ran its PCR with 60 Vbeta and 13 Jbeta primers. TCRdb keeps only in-frame clones here, not all; method: immunoSEQ multiplex PCR. The sample has 170,000 or so clones, over 70% seen once. CDR3 size: 14 residues. Losses at the gene ends were 4 bases for V and 9 bases for J; bases not matched to a gene: 8. The germline gives CDR1 SGHTA, CDR2 FQGNSA. Source material: PBMCs. This TCR derives from a woman in her forties or fifties in good health and CMV-seronegative. The chain employs TRBV7-2 and TRBJ2-1; 8 positions match TRBD1. This CDR3 reads CASSSSRTGSEQFF. CDR3 coding DNA: TGTGCCAGCAGCTCCTCCAGGACAGGGAGTGAGCAGTTCTTC.